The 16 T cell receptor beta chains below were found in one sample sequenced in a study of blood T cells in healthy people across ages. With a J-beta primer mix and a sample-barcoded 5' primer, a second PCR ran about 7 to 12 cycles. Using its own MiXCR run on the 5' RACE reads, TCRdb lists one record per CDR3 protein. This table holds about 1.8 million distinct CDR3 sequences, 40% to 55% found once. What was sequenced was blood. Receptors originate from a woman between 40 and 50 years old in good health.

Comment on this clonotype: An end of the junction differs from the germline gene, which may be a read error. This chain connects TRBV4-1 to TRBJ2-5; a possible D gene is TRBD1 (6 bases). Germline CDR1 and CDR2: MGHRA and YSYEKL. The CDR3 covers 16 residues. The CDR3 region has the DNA TGCGCCAGCAGCCTCGGTTCGACAGGTTTATCCTACGAGCAGAACTTC. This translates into CASSLGSTGLSYEQNF.

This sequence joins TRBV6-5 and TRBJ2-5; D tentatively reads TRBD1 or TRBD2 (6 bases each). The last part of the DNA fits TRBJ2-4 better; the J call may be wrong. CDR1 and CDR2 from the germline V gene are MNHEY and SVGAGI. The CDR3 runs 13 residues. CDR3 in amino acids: CASSWGAENIQYF. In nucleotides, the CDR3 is TGTGCCAGCAGTTGGGGGGCGGAAAACATTCAGTACTTC.

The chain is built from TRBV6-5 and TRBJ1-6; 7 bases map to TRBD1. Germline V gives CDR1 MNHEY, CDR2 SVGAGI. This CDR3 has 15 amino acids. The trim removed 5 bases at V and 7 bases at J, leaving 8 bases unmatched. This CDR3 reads CASSRSGTANSPLHF. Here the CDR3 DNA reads TGTGCCAGCAGTAGATCCGGGACAGCGAATTCACCCCTCCACTTT.

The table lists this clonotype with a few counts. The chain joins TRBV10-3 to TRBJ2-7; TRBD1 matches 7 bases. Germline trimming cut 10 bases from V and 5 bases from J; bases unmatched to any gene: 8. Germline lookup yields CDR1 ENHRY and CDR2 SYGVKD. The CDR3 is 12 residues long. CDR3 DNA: TGTGCCACCGGCTACACAGGGGACGAGCAGTACTTC. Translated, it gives CATGYTGDEQYF.

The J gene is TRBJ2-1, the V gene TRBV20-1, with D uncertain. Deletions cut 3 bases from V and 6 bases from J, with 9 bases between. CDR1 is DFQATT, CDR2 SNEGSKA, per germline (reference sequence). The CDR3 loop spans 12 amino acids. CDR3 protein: CSASPSPNEQFF. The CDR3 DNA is TGCAGTGCTAGTCCAAGCCCCAATGAGCAGTTCTTC.

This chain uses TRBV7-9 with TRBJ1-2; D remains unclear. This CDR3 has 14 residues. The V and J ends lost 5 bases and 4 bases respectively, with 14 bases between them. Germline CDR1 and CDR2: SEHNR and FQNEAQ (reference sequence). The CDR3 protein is CASSPDSAPYGYTF. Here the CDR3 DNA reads TGTGCCAGCAGCCCCGACTCTGCTCCCTATGGCTACACCTTC.

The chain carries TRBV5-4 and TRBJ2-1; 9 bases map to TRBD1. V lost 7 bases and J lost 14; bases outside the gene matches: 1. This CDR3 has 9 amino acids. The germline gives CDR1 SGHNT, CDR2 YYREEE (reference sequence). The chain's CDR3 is CASGDREFF. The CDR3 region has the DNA TGTGCCAGCGGGGACAGGGAGTTCTTC.

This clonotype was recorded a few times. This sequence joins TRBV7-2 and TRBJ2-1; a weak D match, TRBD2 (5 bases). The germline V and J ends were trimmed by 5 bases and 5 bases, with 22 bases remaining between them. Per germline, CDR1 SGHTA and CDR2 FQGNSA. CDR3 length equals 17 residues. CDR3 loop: CASSRGGVRAWDNEQFF. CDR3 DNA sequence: TGTGCCAGCAGCAGAGGTGGGGTGAGGGCATGGGACAATGAGCAGTTCTTC.

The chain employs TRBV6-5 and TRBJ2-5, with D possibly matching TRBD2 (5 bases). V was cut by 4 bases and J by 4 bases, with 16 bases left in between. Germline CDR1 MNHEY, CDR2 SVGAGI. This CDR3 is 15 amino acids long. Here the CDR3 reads CASSSFGVARETQYF. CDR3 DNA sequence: TGTGCCAGCAGTTCCTTCGGGGTCGCCCGAGAGACCCAGTACTTC.

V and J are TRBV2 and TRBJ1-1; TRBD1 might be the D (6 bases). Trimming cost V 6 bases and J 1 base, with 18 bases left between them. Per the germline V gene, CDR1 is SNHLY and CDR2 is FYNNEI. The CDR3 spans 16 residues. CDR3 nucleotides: TGTGCCAGCAGAGAGCGACAGGACCCGGCGAACACTGAAGCTTTCTTT. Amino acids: CASRERQDPANTEAFF. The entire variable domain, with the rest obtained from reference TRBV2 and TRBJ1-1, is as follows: EPEVTQTPSHQVTQMGQEVILRCVPISNHLYFYWYRQILGQKVEFLVSFYNNEISEKSEIFDDQFSVERPDGSNFTLKIRSTKLEDSAMYFCASRERQDPANTEAFFGQGTRLTVV.

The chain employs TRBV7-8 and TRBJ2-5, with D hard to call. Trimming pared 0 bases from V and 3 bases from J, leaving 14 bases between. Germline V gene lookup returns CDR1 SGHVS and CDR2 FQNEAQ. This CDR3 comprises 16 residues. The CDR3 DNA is TGTGCCAGCAGCTTAGCAGTCCCGACAAAAGAAGAGACCCAGTACTTC. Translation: CASSLAVPTKEETQYF.

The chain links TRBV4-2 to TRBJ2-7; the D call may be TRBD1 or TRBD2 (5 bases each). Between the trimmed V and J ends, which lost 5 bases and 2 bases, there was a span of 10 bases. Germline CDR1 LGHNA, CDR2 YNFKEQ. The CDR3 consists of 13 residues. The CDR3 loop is CASSARGTYEQYF. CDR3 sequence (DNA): TGTGCCAGCAGCGCCCGGGGCACCTACGAGCAGTACTTC.

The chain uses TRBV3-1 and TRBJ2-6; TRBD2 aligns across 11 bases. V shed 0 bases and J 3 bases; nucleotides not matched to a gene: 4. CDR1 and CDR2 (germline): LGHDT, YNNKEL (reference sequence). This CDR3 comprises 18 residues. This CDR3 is CASSQDSTSGVGANVLTF. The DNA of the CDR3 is TGTGCCAGCAGCCAAGATTCGACTAGCGGGGTTGGGGCCAACGTCCTGACTTTC.

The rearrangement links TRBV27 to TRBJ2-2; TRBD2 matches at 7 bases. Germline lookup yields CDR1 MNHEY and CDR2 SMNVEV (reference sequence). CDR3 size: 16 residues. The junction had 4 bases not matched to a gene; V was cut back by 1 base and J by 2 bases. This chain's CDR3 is CASSLWAGVNTGELFF. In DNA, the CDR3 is TGTGCCAGCAGTTTATGGGCGGGGGTCAACACCGGGGAGCTGTTTTTT.

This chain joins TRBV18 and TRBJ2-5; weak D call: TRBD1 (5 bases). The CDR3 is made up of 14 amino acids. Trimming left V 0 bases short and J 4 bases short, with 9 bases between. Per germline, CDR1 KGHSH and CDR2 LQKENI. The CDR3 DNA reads TGTGCCAGCTCACCACCGAACAGGATAGAGACCCAGTACTTC. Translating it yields CASSPPNRIETQYF.

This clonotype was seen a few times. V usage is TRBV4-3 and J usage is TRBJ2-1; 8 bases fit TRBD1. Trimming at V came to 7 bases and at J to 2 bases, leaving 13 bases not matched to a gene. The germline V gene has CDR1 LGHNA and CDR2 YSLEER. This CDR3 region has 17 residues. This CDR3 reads CASTPGGTGQAYNEQFF. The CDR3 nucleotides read TGCGCCAGCACGCCCGGAGGAACGGGACAGGCCTACAATGAGCAGTTCTTC.